Each of the 11 T cell receptor beta chains below was sequenced from the same sample in a study of blood T cells in healthy people across ages. A second PCR of about 7 to 12 cycles used a sample-barcoded 5' primer and a J-beta primer mix. MiXCR, applied by TCRdb to the 5' RACE reads, yields one record per CDR3 protein. The sample has hundreds of thousands of distinct CDR3 sequences, about 54% seen once. The specimen was blood. These receptors were collected from a man aged 60-69 years in good health.

Details on this clonotype: Being one base from a much bigger clone, this may be a read error. V and J are TRBV4-2 and TRBJ2-5; D possibly uses TRBD1 or TRBD2 (6 bases each). V was pared by 4 bases and J by 2 bases, with 11 bases between. The CDR3 is 14 residues long. The germline V gene has CDR1 LGHNA and CDR2 YNFKEQ. CDR3 sequence (DNA): TGTGCCAGCAGCCGACAGGAGGGACAAGAGACCCAGTACTTC. Translation: CASSRQEGQETQYF.

The chain combines TRBV20-1 with TRBJ2-2; tentative D call: TRBD1 (6 bases). CDR3 length: 14 amino acids. Germline values: CDR1 DFQATT, CDR2 SNEGSKA (reference sequence). V gave up 1 base and J gave up 6 bases, with 12 bases separating them. Here the CDR3 reads CSARVGGNPGELFF. The CDR3 DNA sequence: TGCAGTGCTAGAGTAGGGGGAAACCCCGGGGAGCTGTTTTTT.

The V and J genes are TRBV18 and TRBJ2-5; either TRBD1 or TRBD2 may supply D (5 bases each). CDR1 is KGHSH and CDR2 is LQKENI in the germline V gene. The CDR3 is 15 residues long. The V and J ends lost 3 bases and 4 bases respectively, with 15 bases between them. CDR3 nucleotide sequence: TGTGCCAGCTCACCCCCGGGACCCCTTAGAGAGACCCAGTACTTC. Translated: CASSPPGPLRETQYF.

The chain joins TRBV9 to TRBJ2-2, with 7 bases identical to TRBD1. This CDR3 is built from 18 residues. Germline-derived CDR1 and CDR2 are SGDLS and YYNGEE. Unmatched junction bases numbered 17, after V lost 4 bases and J lost 5 bases. The CDR3 DNA sequence: TGTGCCAGCAGCCAACACATAACCGGACAGGTCGTGACCGGGGAGCTGTTTTTT. Translating it yields CASSQHITGQVVTGELFF.

The CDR3 protein is CASSLWRGAGATQETQYF. CDR3 DNA: TGTGCCAGCAGCTTATGGCGCGGAGCGGGGGCAACTCAAGAGACCCAGTACTTC. The V and J genes are TRBV7-9 and TRBJ2-5; 8 bases align to TRBD2. CDR1 is SEHNR, CDR2 FQNEAQ, per germline (reference sequence). The CDR3 spans 18 residues. V trimming: 2 bases; J trimming: 2 bases; junction bases outside the gene matches: 13.

This clonotype was picked up a small number of times. Here the CDR3 DNA reads TGTGCCAGCAGCCAGCGTCTCGGGACCATACAAGAGACCCAGTACTTC. Translation gives CASSQRLGTIQETQYF. The genes are TRBV4-2 and TRBJ2-5; D tentatively fits TRBD1 or TRBD2 (5 bases each). CDR3 length equals 16 residues. CDR1 and CDR2 from the germline V gene are LGHNA and YNFKEQ. The V and J ends lost 3 bases and 2 bases respectively, with 16 bases between them.

The chain combines TRBV6-5 with TRBJ2-7; D remains ambiguous. CDR1 is MNHEY, CDR2 SVGAGI, per germline. With 6 bases removed from V and 3 bases from J, the gap between germline ends came to 12 bases. The CDR3 runs 13 residues. CDR3 DNA: TGTGCCAGCAGACGCCACCTGGACTACGAGCAGTACTTC. This sequence encodes CASRRHLDYEQYF.

V usage is TRBV20-1 and J usage is TRBJ2-1; a weak D match, TRBD2 (6 bases). Between the trimmed V and J ends, which lost 3 bases and 3 bases, there was a span of 9 bases. Germline-derived CDR1 and CDR2 are DFQATT and SNEGSKA (reference sequence). This CDR3 comprises 13 residues. CDR3 DNA sequence: TGCAGTGCTAGGGAGGGGTTCTACAATGAGCAGTTCTTC. It encodes CSAREGFYNEQFF.

V usage is TRBV28 and J usage is TRBJ1-2; possibly TRBD1 for D (5 bases). The CDR3 loop spans 15 amino acids. V lost 3 bases and J lost 4, with 15 bases in between. In germline, CDR1 is MDHEN, CDR2 SYDVKM. CDR3: CASSFGGGFPYGYTF. Written as DNA, the CDR3 is TGTGCCAGCAGTTTCGGTGGGGGGTTCCCCTATGGCTACACCTTC.

This clonotype was found a few times. CDR3 loop: CASSQGRGGGYNEQFF. CDR3 DNA sequence: TGTGCCAGCAGCCAAGGCAGGGGAGGGGGGTACAATGAGCAGTTCTTC. The chain employs TRBV4-2 and TRBJ2-1; the D gene is possibly TRBD2 (7 bases). There are 16 residues in the CDR3. The germline CDR1 and CDR2 sequences are LGHNA and YNFKEQ. V was cut by 1 base and J by 4 bases, with 14 bases left in between.

The chain combines TRBV4-1 with TRBJ1-2; perhaps TRBD1 as D (5 bases). V gave up 3 bases and J gave up 6 bases, with 11 bases separating them. The length of the CDR3 is 13 residues. Germline loops: CDR1 MGHRA, CDR2 YSYEKL. The CDR3 loop is CASSQRRGDGYTF. CDR3 sequence (DNA): TGCGCCAGCAGCCAGAGACGGGGGGATGGCTACACCTTC.